The rows below give T cell receptor beta chains drawn from one sample of a study of T cell repertoires in ileal Crohn's disease. The method was immunoSEQ multiplex PCR; TCRdb's version includes in-frame clones alone and lacks a portion of them. The sample yields under 20,000 clones, roughly 83% seen once. The sample comprised ileal tissue. The receptors derive from an adult with Crohn's disease. Both conserved end residues are trimmed from each CDR3.

TRBV19,TRBJ1-5,12,ASSILRQGEPQH
TRBV10-3,TRBJ1-1,14,AISGRHATANTEAF
TRBV25-1,TRBJ1-1,12,ASSPEFDSTEAF
TRBV15,TRBJ1-1,13,ATSRGPGASTEAF
TRBV7-2,TRBJ1-1,11,ASSLMRDTEAF
TRBV7-8,TRBJ2-1,13,ASSLGGLAGYEQF
TRBV9,TRBJ1-1,12,ASSPIRASTEAF
TRBV27,TRBJ2-2,12,ASSLVPNTGELF
TRBV18,TRBJ2-7,10,ASSPRQGVQY
TRBV27,TRBJ2-3,12,ATLGQSLQDTQY
TRBV7-7,TRBJ2-7,11,ASSPGGSYEQY
TRBV6-5,TRBJ2-7,13,ASSYGPSLDYEQY
TRBV7-2,TRBJ2-2,14,ASSPSGTENTGELF
TRBV11-2,TRBJ1-6,15,ASSLVGTGVGNSPLH
TRBV5-4,TRBJ1-1,11,ASSSDREKRAF
TRBV11-2,TRBJ1-4,13,ASSVDRASNEKLF
TRBV29-1,TRBJ1-1,10,SGGQMNTEAF
TRBV7-2,TRBJ2-5,13,ASSLSLSSGLTQY
TRBV12-5,TRBJ1-5,16,ASGLFVARVEGNQPQH
TRBV6-1,TRBJ1-2,13,ASSATGGAIYGYT
TRBV5-6,TRBJ2-1,10,ASSSVGGEQF
TRBV19,TRBJ2-3,11,ASRASGGAGQY
TRBV2,TRBJ1-6,12,ASSENRNNSPLH
TRBV6-1,TRBJ1-1,11,ASWRRMNTEAF
TRBV7-2,TRBJ2-7,9,ASSHFYEQY
TRBV7-8,TRBJ1-1,15,ASSPREGSTRGTEAF
TRBV19,TRBJ1-6,12,ASSQRGYNSPLH
TRBV7-9,TRBJ1-3,12,ASGTGNAGNTIY
TRBV5-1,TRBJ2-2,14,ASSFVAGGNTGELF
TRBV27,TRBJ1-1,11,ASSLNTGSEAF
TRBV6-5,TRBJ1-5,11,ASSRTINQPQH
TRBV29-1,TRBJ2-3,13,SVDPSGGRADTQY
TRBV6-5,TRBJ1-6,13,ASTSGHHYNSPLH
TRBV5-1,TRBJ1-6,14,ASSLAGQGNNSPLH
TRBV11-2,TRBJ2-5,11,ASSFGTGETQY
TRBV5-4,TRBJ2-7,13,ASSPGQAITYEQY
TRBV5-5,TRBJ2-5,15,ASSLAGGDRDGETQY